A single sample gave rise to the 2 T cell receptor beta chains below, sequenced in a study of T cells in Graves' hyperthyroidism and ophthalmopathy. Researchers amplified the TCR beta CDR3 regions from RNA transcripts. Researchers ran a first-round RT-PCR on the TCR CDR3 using the HTBI primer set. TCRdb recomputed calls from the multiplex PCR reads with MiXCR, one row per CDR3 protein. The data show hundreds of thousands of distinct CDR3 sequences, 12% to 15% seen once. Specimen: blood. The receptor source for this set is a woman aged 18-29 years with Graves' hyperthyroidism.

This clonotype has ten or more counts. The V call is TRBV11-3, the J call TRBJ2-2, with unresolved D. Germline CDR1 and CDR2: SGHNT and YENEEA. The V end was cut by 5 bases, the J end by 0 bases, with 10 bases between. This CDR3 contains 15 residues. DNA for the CDR3: TGTGCCAGCAGCGTCGGCGGAACGAACACCGGGGAGCTGTTTTTT. It is translated as CASSVGGTNTGELFF.

This clonotype has ten or more counts. At one of its ends the junction is not consistent with the germline gene, which may arise from a read error. The chain uses TRBV2 and TRBJ2-1; TRBD2 agrees at 12 bases. Germline loops: CDR1 SNHLY, CDR2 FYNNEI. There are 15 residues in the CDR3. Here the CDR3 DNA reads TGTGCCAGCAGGGAAGGGACTAGCGGGTTTAATGAGCAGTTCTTC. Translated: CASREGTSGFNEQFF.